This T cell receptor (beta chain) was documented in a study of cytomegalovirus exposure and HLA in healthy donors. Study-wide findings and caveats: Confirmation in vitro established that a few CMV-associated chains were specific for CMV antigens. Common viral pathogens were later found to be apparently linked to several of the most significant clusters. Analyzed later, most CMV-associated TCR beta chains appeared HLA-restricted. Around 18,000 TCR beta sequences were associated with HLA alleles at 0.05 false discovery rate in a later analysis.

Trimming took 5 bases from V and 5 from J; bases not matched to a gene: 4. CDR1 SGHAT and CDR2 FQNNGV come from the germline V gene. This CDR3 region has 14 residues. On this clone: Its antigen is undetermined.

PCR was performed using 60 Vbeta and 13 Jbeta primers. The protocol was immunoSEQ multiplex PCR, while the TCRdb copy is restricted to in-frame clones and leaves out a portion. Counted here are under 200,000 clones, roughly 79% occurring once; the ten biggest clones make up less than 9%. This sequence originates from a male donor in good health and CMV-seropositive. The genes are TRBV11-2 and TRBJ1-5; 9 bases are a match to TRBD1. Specimen: PBMCs. The CDR3 sequence: CASSRTGEDQPQHF. In DNA, the CDR3 is TGTGCCAGCAGCCGGACAGGGGAGGATCAGCCCCAGCATTTT.